Following are 2 T cell receptor beta chains from one sample sequenced in a study of T cell responses to AZD1222 COVID-19 vaccine. The repertoire was sequenced with immunoSEQ multiplex PCR; TCRdb's copy has only in-frame clones and lacks some. The table lists roughly 97,000 clones, about 89% of them singletons. Sequenced here: peripheral blood, sampled on day 0 of AZD1222 vaccination. The origin of the receptors is an adult in good health.

V usage is TRBV2 and J usage is TRBJ1-2; D call uncertain. In germline, CDR1 is SNHLY, CDR2 FYNNEI. Between the trimmed V and J ends, which lost 1 base and 4 bases, there was a span of 10 bases. CDR3 length equals 14 residues. Here the CDR3 reads CASSEEKVGYGYTF. The CDR3 nucleotides are TGTGCCAGCAGTGAAGAGAAGGTCGGCTATGGCTACACCTTC.

The rearrangement links TRBV7-9 to TRBJ2-5; 7 bases agree with TRBD1. Germline V gene data show CDR1 as SEHNR and CDR2 as FQNEAQ (reference sequence). This CDR3 has 15 amino acids. The V gene end was trimmed by 5 bases and the J gene end by 4 bases; junction bases not matched to a gene: 10. The CDR3 here is CASSPPRGRGETQYF. The CDR3 DNA sequence: TGTGCCAGCAGCCCCCCGAGGGGGCGCGGAGAGACCCAGTACTTC.